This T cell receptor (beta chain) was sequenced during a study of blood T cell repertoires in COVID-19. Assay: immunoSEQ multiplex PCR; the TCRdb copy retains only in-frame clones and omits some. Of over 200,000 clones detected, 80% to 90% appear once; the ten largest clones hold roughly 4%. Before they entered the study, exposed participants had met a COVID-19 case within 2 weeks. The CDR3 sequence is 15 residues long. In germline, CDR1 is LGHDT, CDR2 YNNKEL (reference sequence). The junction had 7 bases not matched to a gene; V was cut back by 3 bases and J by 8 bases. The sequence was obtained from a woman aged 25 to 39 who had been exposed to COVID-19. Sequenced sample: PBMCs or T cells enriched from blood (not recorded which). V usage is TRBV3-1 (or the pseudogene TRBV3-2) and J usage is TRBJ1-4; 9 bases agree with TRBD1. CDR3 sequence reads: CASSHGGQGREKLFF. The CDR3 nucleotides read TGTGCCAGCAGCCACGGGGGACAGGGTCGGGAAAAACTGTTTTTT.